This T cell receptor (beta chain) comes out of a study of blood T cell repertoires in COVID-19. About the research overall: Nucleic acid was either cDNA or gDNA, and it came from T cells, B-cell-depleted T cells, or PBMCs.

Allocation to cohorts depended on clinical history reported by the participants. Some clones are missing from TCRdb's copy, which holds only in-frame ones; the method was immunoSEQ multiplex PCR. The table includes some 190,000 clones, roughly 84% detected once. Germline V gene lookup returns CDR1 SQVTM and CDR2 ANQGSEA. The CDR3 covers 17 residues. Unmatched junction bases numbered 19, after V lost 7 bases and J lost 6 bases. The chain combines TRBV29-1 with TRBJ2-1; TRBD1 matches 9 bases. The receptor was isolated from a woman under 40 who had been exposed to COVID-19. Sequencing was carried out using PBMCs or T cells enriched from blood (not recorded which). The CDR3: CSADGPDYRGRGNEQFF. CDR3 in DNA: TGCAGCGCCGATGGGCCCGATTACAGGGGGCGAGGCAATGAGCAGTTCTTC.